This passage covers 10 T cell receptor beta chains from one sample sequenced in a study of blood T cell repertoires in COVID-19 (dated by TCRdb to the early 2020s). Libraries were made using the immunoSEQ multiplex PCR assay. TCRdb took over this immuneACCESS table, retaining in-frame rearrangements with V and J assigned. Such tables are incomplete; in checked studies, under half of the missing clones stem from an unresolved V gene, and the remainder is unexplained. The sample yields around 330,000 clones; around 87% were counted once. The biggest ten clones account for approximately 4% of the sample. Sample: peripheral blood. These receptors were taken from a woman aged 45-59 years with active or convalescent COVID-19.

The V and J genes are TRBV9 and TRBJ2-1, with D possibly being TRBD2 (5 bases). From germline, CDR1 is SGDLS and CDR2 YYNGEE. CDR3 length: 16 amino acids. V lost 0 bases to trimming and J lost 0 bases, with 10 bases between them. For the CDR3, the DNA is TGTGCCAGCAGCGTAGCGGGAAGGAGCTCCTACAATGAGCAGTTCTTC. It encodes CASSVAGRSSYNEQFF.

The chain combines TRBV6-6 with TRBJ1-1, with D tentatively TRBD1 (5 bases). The CDR3 has 16 amino acids. Trimming pared 0 bases from V and 2 bases from J, leaving 13 bases between. Germline V gives CDR1 MNHNY, CDR2 SVGAGI (reference sequence). CDR3 coding DNA: TGTGCCAGCAGTTACTCCTATATGGGGCCCAACACTGAAGCTTTCTTT. Residues: CASSYSYMGPNTEAFF.

Regarding this clone: It is likely a read error, because the conserved phenylalanine at the end of the CDR3 is missing. The limits of the CDR3 on the DNA are not certain, so only TCRdb's listed CDR3 is given. The chain joins TRBV3-1 (or the pseudogene TRBV3-2) to TRBJ1-4. The V gene's germline CDR1 is LGHDT and CDR2 YNNKEL (reference sequence). The CDR3 has 9 residues if both end residues are counted. The CDR3 reads CASSPTVCI.

The chain uses TRBV2 and TRBJ1-1; TRBD1 is a possible D gene (6 bases). The CDR3 totals 13 residues. V shed 7 bases and J shed 1 base, with 10 bases lying between them. The germline gives CDR1 SNHLY, CDR2 FYNNEI. CDR3: CASTGQGNTEAFF. The CDR3 DNA is TGTGCCAGCACGGGACAAGGGAACACTGAAGCTTTCTTT.

In its sample, this clone was seen once. The chain has TRBV6-2 or TRBV6-3 and TRBJ2-3; the match to TRBD2 covers 7 bases. The V and J ends lost 0 bases and 4 bases, in that order; junction bases with no gene match: 13. Germline values: CDR1 MNHEY, CDR2 SVGEGT. The length of the CDR3 is 18 residues. The CDR3: CASSYSRGVTQSADTQYF. DNA of the CDR3: TGTGCCAGCAGTTACTCTCGGGGGGTCACTCAATCTGCAGATACGCAGTATTTT.

V gene TRBV7-9 combines with J gene TRBJ2-4; no clear D gene. This CDR3 has 16 residues. V lost 5 bases, J lost 0 bases, and 14 bases lay in between. Germline CDR1 is SEHNR and CDR2 is FQNEAQ (reference sequence). This CDR3 reads CASSGPRQIAKNIQYF. In DNA form, the CDR3 reads TGTGCCAGCAGCGGCCCTCGTCAGATAGCCAAAAACATTCAGTACTTC.

This clone was found once. This sequence joins TRBV28 and TRBJ1-2; D gene ambiguous. Germline lookup yields CDR1 MDHEN and CDR2 SYDVKM. The V end was cut by 4 bases, the J end by 2 bases, with 11 bases between. The CDR3 is 14 amino acids. DNA for the CDR3: TGTGCCAGCAGTTCCCCAGGCAGGAACTATGGCTACACCTTC. The encoded protein is CASSSPGRNYGYTF.

Regarding this clone: This CDR3 is also generated by other DNA sequences in the sample. CDR3 in amino acids: CASSLGSYEQYF. Here the CDR3 DNA reads TGTGCCAGCAGTTTAGGCAGCTACGAGCAGTACTTC. V usage is TRBV12-3 or TRBV12-4 and J usage is TRBJ2-7, with D hard to call. Trimming stripped 1 base from V and 3 bases from J, with 4 bases between. The length of the CDR3 is 12 residues.

The chain links TRBV28 to TRBJ1-1; D possibly corresponds to TRBD1 (6 bases). Trimming took 5 bases from V and 1 from J, leaving 14 bases between them. CDR3 length: 15 residues. Germline V gene sequence: CDR1 MDHEN, CDR2 SYDVKM. CDR3 loop: CASSPQDSGNTEAFF. CDR3 nucleotide sequence: TGTGCCAGCAGTCCGCAGGACAGCGGGAACACTGAAGCTTTCTTT.

This clone showed up just once. This chain links TRBV24-1 with TRBJ2-5; 7 bases line up with TRBD1. The CDR3 covers 16 residues. V lost 11 bases to trimming and J lost 4 bases; unmatched junction nucleotides: 18. Germline assignment: CDR1 KGHDR and CDR2 SFDVKD. CDR3 bases: TGTGCCATCAGGCTAATCAAAACAGGGGCCGGAGAGACCCAGTACTTC. As protein: CAIRLIKTGAGETQYF.